This TCR beta chain was profiled in a study of control samples from healthy donors and cancer patients. A note on this clone: One end of the junction does not line up with germline, which may come from a read error. At the DNA level, this CDR3 is encoded by other sequences in the same sample as well.

CDR1 and CDR2 (germline): SGDLS, YYNGEE. The CDR3 consists of 14 residues. The data were produced by immunoSEQ multiplex PCR, yet TCRdb's version contains in-frame clones alone and is incomplete. The table shows approximately 120,000 clones, with over 75% occurring only once. This TCR was sampled from a man younger than 30 in good health. The chain links TRBV9 to TRBJ2-7; tentative D call: TRBD1 (6 bases). Material for sequencing was blood. In DNA form, the CDR3 reads TGTGCCAGCAGCGTAGCGGACAGTAACTACGAGCAGTATTTC. This sequence encodes CASSVADSNYEQYF. The whole variable domain, remainder taken from reference TRBV9 and TRBJ2-7, is DSGVTQTPKHLITATGQRVTLRCSPRSGDLSVYWYQQSLDQGLQFLIQYYNGEERAKGNILERFSAQQFPDLHSELNLSSLELGDSALYFCASSVADSNYEQYFGPGTRLTVT.